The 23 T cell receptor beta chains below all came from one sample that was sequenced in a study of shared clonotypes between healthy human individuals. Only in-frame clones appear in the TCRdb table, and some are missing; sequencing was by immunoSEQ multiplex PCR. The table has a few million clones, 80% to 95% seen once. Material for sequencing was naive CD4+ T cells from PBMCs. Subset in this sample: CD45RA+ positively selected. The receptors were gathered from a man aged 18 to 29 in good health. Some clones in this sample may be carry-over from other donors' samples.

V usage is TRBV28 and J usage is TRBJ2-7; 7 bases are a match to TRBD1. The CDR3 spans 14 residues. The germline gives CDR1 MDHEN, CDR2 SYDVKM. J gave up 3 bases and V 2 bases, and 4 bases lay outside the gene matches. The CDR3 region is CASSLTGENYEQYF. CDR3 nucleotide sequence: TGTGCCAGCAGTTTAACAGGGGAAAACTACGAGCAGTACTTC.

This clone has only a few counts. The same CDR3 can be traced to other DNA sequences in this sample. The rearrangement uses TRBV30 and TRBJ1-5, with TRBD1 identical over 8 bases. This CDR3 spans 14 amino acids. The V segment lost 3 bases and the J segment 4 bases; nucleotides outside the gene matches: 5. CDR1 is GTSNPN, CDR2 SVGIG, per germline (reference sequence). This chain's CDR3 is CAWSLGQGNQPQHF. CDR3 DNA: TGTGCCTGGAGCCTCGGACAGGGAAATCAGCCCCAGCATTTT. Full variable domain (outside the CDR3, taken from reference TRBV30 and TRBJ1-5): SQTIHQWPATLVQPVGSPLSLECTVEGTSNPNLYWYRQAAGRGLQLLFYSVGIGQISSEVPQNLSASRPQDRQFILSSKKLLLSDSGFYLCAWSLGQGNQPQHFGDGTRLSIL.

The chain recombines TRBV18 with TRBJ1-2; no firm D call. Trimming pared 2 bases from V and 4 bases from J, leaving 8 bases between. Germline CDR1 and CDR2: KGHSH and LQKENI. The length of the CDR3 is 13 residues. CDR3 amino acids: CASSPAQSYGYTF. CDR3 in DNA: TGTGCCAGCTCACCAGCGCAGAGCTATGGCTACACCTTC.

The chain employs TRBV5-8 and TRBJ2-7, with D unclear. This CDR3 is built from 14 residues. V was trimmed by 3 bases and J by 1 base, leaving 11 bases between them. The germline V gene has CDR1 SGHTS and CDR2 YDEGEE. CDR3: CASSYSPRSYEQYF. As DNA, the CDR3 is TGTGCCAGCAGCTACTCCCCCCGTTCCTACGAGCAGTACTTC.

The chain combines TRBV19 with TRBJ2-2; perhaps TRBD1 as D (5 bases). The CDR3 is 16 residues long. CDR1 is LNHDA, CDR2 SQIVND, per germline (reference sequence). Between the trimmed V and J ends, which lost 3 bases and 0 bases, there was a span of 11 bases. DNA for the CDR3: TGTGCCAGTAGTATCCCTGCAGGGACGAACACCGGGGAGCTGTTTTTT. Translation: CASSIPAGTNTGELFF.

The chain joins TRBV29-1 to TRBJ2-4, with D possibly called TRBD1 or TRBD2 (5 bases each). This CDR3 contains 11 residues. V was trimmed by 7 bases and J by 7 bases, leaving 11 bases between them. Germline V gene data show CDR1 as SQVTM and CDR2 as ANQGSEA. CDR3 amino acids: CSGGVGNIQYF. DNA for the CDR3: TGCAGCGGAGGGGTTGGGAACATTCAGTACTTC.

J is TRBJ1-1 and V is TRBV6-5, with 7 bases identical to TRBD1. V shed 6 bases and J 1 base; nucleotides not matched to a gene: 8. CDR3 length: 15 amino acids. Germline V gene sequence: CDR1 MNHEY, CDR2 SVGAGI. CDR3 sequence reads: CASRYNRGTNTEAFF. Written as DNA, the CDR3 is TGTGCCAGCAGGTATAACAGGGGTACGAACACTGAAGCTTTCTTT.

For the CDR3, the DNA is TGCAGCGTTGTCCAACCACACCCGCCGCCCTACGAGCAGTACTTC. Translation: CSVVQPHPPPYEQYF. This chain joins TRBV29-1 and TRBJ2-7; D is unclear. The CDR3 runs 15 residues. V dropped 4 bases and J dropped 2 bases, with 18 bases sitting between them. The germline CDR1 and CDR2 sequences are SQVTM and ANQGSEA.

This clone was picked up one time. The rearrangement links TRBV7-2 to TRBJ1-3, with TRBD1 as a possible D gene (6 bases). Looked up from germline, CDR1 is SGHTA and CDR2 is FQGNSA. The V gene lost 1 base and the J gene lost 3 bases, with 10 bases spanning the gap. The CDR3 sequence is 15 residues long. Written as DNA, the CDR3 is TGTGCCAGCAGCTTAGTGGGGGGCGGTGGAAACACCATATATTTT. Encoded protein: CASSLVGGGGNTIYF.

The CDR3 coding sequence is TGTGCCAGCAGCTCTGACAGGCTAGCCAAAAACATTCAGTACTTC. Translation gives CASSSDRLAKNIQYF. The chain links TRBV13 to TRBJ2-4; D may be TRBD1 (6 bases). The CDR3 runs 15 residues. The germline V and J ends were trimmed by 4 bases and 0 bases, with 10 bases remaining between them. The germline V gene has CDR1 PRHDT and CDR2 FYEKMQ (reference sequence).

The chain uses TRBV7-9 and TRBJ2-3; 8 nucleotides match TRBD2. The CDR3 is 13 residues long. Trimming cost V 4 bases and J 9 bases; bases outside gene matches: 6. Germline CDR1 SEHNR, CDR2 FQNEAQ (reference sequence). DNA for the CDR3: TGTGCCAGCAGCTCCATCGGGGGGGAGACGCAGTATTTT. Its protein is CASSSIGGETQYF.

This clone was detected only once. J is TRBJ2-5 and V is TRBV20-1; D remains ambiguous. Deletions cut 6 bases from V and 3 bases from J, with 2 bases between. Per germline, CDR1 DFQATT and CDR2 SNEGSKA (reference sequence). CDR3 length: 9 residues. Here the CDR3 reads CSAKETQYF. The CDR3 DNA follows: TGCAGTGCCAAAGAGACCCAGTACTTC.

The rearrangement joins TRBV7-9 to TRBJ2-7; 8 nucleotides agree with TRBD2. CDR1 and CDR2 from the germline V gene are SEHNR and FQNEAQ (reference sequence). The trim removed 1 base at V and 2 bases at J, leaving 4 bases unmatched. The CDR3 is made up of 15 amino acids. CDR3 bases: TGTGCCAGCAGCTTAGGCGGGAGGATTACCTACGAGCAGTACTTC. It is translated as CASSLGGRITYEQYF.

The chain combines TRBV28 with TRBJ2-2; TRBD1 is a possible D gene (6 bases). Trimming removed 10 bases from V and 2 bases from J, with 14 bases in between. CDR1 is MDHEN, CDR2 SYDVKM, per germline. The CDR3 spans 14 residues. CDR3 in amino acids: CATRDTTNTGELFF. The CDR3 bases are TGTGCCACGAGGGACACAACAAACACCGGGGAGCTGTTTTTT. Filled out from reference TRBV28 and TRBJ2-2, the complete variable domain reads DVKVTQSSRYLVKRTGEKVFLECVQDMDHENMFWYRQDPGLGLRLIYFSYDVKMKEKGDIPEGYSVSREKKERFSLILESASTNQTSMYLCATRDTTNTGELFFGEGSRLTVL.

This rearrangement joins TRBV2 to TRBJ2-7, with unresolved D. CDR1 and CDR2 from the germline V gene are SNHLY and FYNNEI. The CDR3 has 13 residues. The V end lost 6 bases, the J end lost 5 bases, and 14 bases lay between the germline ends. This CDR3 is CASRDRAKNEQYF. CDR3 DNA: TGTGCCAGCAGGGACCGGGCCAAGAACGAGCAGTACTTC.

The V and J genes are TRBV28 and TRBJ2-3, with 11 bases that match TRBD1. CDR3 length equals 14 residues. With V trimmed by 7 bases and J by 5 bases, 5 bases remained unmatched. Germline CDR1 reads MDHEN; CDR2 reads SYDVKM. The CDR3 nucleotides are TGTGCCAGCACGGACAGGGGGCGAGAAGATACGCAGTATTTT. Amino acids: CASTDRGREDTQYF. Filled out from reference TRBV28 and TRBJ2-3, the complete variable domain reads DVKVTQSSRYLVKRTGEKVFLECVQDMDHENMFWYRQDPGLGLRLIYFSYDVKMKEKGDIPEGYSVSREKKERFSLILESASTNQTSMYLCASTDRGREDTQYFGPGTRLTVL.

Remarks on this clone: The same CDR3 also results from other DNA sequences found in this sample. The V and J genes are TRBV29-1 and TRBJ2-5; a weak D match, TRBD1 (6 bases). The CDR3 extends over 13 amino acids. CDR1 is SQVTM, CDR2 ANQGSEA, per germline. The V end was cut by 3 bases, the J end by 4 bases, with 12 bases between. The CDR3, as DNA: TGCAGCGTTGACACAGGGAAACGAGAGACCCAGTACTTC. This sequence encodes CSVDTGKRETQYF.

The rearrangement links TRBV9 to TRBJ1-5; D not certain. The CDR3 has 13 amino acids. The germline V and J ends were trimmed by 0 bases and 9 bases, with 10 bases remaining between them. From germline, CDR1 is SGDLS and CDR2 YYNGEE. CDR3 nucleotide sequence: TGTGCCAGCAGCGTAGTGGGGAACTCGCCCCAGCATTTT. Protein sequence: CASSVVGNSPQHF. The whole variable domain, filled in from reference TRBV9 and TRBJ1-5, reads DSGVTQTPKHLITATGQRVTLRCSPRSGDLSVYWYQQSLDQGLQFLIQYYNGEERAKGNILERFSAQQFPDLHSELNLSSLELGDSALYFCASSVVGNSPQHFGDGTRLSIL.

CDR3 sequence (DNA): TGTGCCAGCACAGGGGCTAGGGGGCAGTACTTC. Translated, it gives CASTGARGQYF. This chain uses TRBV6-6 with TRBJ2-7; a weak D match, TRBD1 (6 bases). Germline V CDR1 and CDR2: MNHNY, SVGAGI (reference sequence). The CDR3 is made up of 11 amino acids. Deletions cut 7 bases from V and 9 bases from J, with 13 bases between.

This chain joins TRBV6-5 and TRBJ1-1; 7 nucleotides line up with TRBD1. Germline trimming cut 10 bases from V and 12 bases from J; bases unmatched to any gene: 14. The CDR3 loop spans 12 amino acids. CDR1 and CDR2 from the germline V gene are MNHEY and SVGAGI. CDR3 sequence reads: CAISARTGKPFF. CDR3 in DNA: TGTGCCATCTCGGCCCGGACAGGAAAACCTTTCTTT.

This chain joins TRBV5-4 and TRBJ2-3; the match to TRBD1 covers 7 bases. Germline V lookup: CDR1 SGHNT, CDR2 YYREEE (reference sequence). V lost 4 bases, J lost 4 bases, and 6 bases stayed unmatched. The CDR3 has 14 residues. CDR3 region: CASSRQTGPDTQYF. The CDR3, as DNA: TGTGCCAGCAGCCGGCAGACAGGGCCAGATACGCAGTATTTT.

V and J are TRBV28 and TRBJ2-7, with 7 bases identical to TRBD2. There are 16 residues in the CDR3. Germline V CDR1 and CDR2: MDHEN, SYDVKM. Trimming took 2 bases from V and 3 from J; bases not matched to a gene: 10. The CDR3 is CASSLMAGERDYEQYF. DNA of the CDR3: TGTGCCAGCAGTTTAATGGCAGGCGAGCGGGACTACGAGCAGTACTTC.

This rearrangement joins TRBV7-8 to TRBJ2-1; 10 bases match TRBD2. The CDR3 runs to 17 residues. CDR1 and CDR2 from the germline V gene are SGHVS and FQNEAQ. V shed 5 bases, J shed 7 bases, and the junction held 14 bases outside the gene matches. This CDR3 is CASSPLARASGSNEQFF. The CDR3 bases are TGTGCCAGCAGCCCCCTCGCTCGGGCTAGCGGGAGTAATGAGCAGTTCTTC.